This T cell receptor beta chain was recorded in a study of T cells after yellow fever vaccination. Ten or more counts support this clonotype. Its antigen is currently unknown. Via MiXCR, TCRdb re-called the 5' RACE reads, giving one row per CDR3 protein. This repertoire shows around 310,000 distinct CDR3 sequences, around 4.4% found once; its top ten account for roughly a fifth. The CDR3 extends over 15 amino acids. The V and J ends lost 4 bases and 4 bases respectively, with 16 bases between them. Germline CDR1 and CDR2: MNHEY and SVGAGI. General study points: Post-booster reappearance was seen for most primary-vaccination clones (96% CD4, 80% to 90% CD8).

V gene TRBV6-5 combines with J gene TRBJ1-1, with unresolved D. This sample comprised PBMCs, obtained 15 days after the yellow fever booster vaccination. The sequence derives from a man aged 18 to 30 who received the YFV17D yellow fever vaccine. For the CDR3, the DNA is TGTGCCAGCAGTTCCGGAGGATGGACGGGCACTGAAGCTTTCTTT. Protein product: CASSSGGWTGTEAFF.